The clone carrying this TCR beta chain was detected only a few times. Its antigen is unknown. The junction had 6 bases not matched to a gene; V was cut back by 3 bases and J by 5 bases. The CDR3 extends over 16 amino acids. Per germline, CDR1 DFQATT and CDR2 SNEGSKA (reference sequence). It was with unique molecular identifiers that the TCRbeta library was prepared. A single record per CDR3 protein comes from TCRdb applying MiXCR to the PCR reads. The top ten hold around a sixth of the sample, which has 120,000 to 150,000 distinct CDR3 sequences, roughly 9% seen once. The entry originates in a study of T-cell reconstitution after alpha-beta-depleted transplantation in children. Study findings and constraints: Certain patients had high TCRbeta diversity at day 60, and it came from recipient T cells and thymic progenitors that survived. After transplant, at about two months, alpha-beta T cells were reportedly derived from several hundred expanded graft clones. Fresh T-cell production supplied most of the T-cell counts and diversity seen one year after transplant.

The genes are TRBV20-1 and TRBJ1-6; 11 bases are a match to TRBD1. The sequence was collected from a female patient between 2 and 15 years old who had a stem cell transplant for congenital amegakaryocytic thrombocytopenia, so the T cells may come from the graft donor. This specimen was PBMCs, mostly from graft donor cells, taken 180 days after TCRalphabeta/CD19-depleted stem cell transplant. CDR3 sequence reads: CSASGDRGGDNSPLHF. CDR3 bases: TGCAGTGCTAGCGGGGACAGGGGGGGGGATAATTCACCCCTCCACTTT.